This T cell receptor (beta chain) appears in the sequencing data of a study of early T cells in non-severe SARS-CoV-2 infection. At the level of the study: Chains were unpaired, as sequencing was done on bulk RNA from unsorted whole blood.

A few counts support this clonotype. Its specificity is unknown. Germline CDR1 SGHNT, CDR2 YYREEE (reference sequence). V dropped 4 bases and J dropped 4 bases, with 17 bases sitting between them. The CDR3 has 15 residues. Overall study findings and caveats: Matches to VDJdb favored anti-spike CD8 responses and missed private and CD4 specificities.

Individual cDNA molecules each received unique molecular identifiers attached to them. From the 5' RACE reads, TCRdb called clonotypes with MiXCR, one entry per CDR3 protein. The sample has about 28,000 distinct CDR3 sequences, over 4.5% seen once; the top ten hold less than 6%. The J gene is TRBJ1-1, the V gene TRBV5-4; maybe TRBD1 (5 bases). Sample: whole blood, taken at baseline. The sequence derives from an adult who was a healthcare worker with PCR-confirmed SARS-CoV-2 infection or an uninfected control (not recorded which). The CDR3 region has the DNA TGTGCCAGCAGCAAAGGGGACGTAAGGTCCACTGAAGCTTTCTTT. This sequence encodes CASSKGDVRSTEAFF. Full variable domain (missing parts from reference TRBV5-4 and TRBJ1-1): ETGVTQSPTHLIKTRGQQVTLRCSSQSGHNTVSWYQQALGQGPQFIFQYYREEENGRGNFPPRFSGLQFPNYSSELNVNALELDDSALYLCASSKGDVRSTEAFFGQGTRLTVV.